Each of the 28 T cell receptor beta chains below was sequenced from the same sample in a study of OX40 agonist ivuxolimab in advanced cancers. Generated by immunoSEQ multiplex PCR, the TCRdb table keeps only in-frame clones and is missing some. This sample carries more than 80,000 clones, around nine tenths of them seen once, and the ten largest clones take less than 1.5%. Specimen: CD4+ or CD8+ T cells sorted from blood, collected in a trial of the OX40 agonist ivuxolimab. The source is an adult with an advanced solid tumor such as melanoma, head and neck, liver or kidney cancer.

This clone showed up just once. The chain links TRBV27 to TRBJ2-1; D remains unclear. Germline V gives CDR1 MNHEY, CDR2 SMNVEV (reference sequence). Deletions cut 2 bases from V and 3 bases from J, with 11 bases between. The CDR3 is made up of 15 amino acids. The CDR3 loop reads CASSLTAASYNEQFF. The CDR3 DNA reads TGTGCCAGCAGTTTAACGGCGGCAAGCTACAATGAGCAGTTCTTC.

CDR3 coding DNA: TGTGCCAGCAGTGAACTCCAGATCTCTGGAAACACCATATATTTT. The encoded protein is CASSELQISGNTIYF. The J gene is TRBJ1-3, the V gene TRBV6-1; D gene unclear. Germline lookup yields CDR1 MNHNS and CDR2 SASEGT. V dropped 2 bases and J dropped 0 bases, with 8 bases sitting between them. The CDR3 covers 15 residues.

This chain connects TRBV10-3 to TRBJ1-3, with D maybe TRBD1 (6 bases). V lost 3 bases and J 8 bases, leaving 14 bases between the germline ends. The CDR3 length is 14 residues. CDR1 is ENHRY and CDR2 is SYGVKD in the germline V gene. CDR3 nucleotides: TGTGCCATCAGTGATAACAGGGCTTTGGACACCATATATTTT. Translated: CAISDNRALDTIYF.

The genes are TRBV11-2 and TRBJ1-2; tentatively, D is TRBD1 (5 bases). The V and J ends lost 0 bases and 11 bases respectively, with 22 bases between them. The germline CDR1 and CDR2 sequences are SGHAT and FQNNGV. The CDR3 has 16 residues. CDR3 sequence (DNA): TGTGCCAGCAGCTTAGATTATGTGCGGGGCCAGGTGGGGTACACCTTC. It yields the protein CASSLDYVRGQVGYTF. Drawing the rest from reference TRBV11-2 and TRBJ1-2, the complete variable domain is EAGVAQSPRYKIIEKRQSVAFWCNPISGHATLYWYQQILGQGPKLLIQFQNNGVVDDSQLPKDRFSAERLKGVDSTLKIQPAKLEDSAVYLCASSLDYVRGQVGYTFGSGTRLTVV.

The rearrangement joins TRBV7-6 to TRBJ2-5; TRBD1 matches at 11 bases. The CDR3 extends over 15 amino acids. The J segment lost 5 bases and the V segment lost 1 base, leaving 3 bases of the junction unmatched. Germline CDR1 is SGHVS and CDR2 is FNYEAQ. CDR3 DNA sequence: TGTGCCAGCAGCTTAGGGACAGGGGGCTGGGAGACCCAGTACTTC. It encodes CASSLGTGGWETQYF.

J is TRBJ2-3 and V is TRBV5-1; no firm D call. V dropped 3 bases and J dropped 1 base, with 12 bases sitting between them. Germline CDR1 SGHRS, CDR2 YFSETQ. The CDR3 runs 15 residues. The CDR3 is CASSSWGLGTDTQYF. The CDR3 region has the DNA TGCGCCAGCAGCTCGTGGGGTCTTGGCACAGATACGCAGTATTTT.

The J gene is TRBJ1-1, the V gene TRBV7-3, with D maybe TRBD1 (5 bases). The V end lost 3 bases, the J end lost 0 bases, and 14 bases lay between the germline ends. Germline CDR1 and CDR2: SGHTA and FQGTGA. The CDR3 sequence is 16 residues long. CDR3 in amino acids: CASSFRGSPMNTEAFF. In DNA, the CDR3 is TGTGCCAGCAGCTTTAGGGGTTCCCCGATGAACACTGAAGCTTTCTTT.

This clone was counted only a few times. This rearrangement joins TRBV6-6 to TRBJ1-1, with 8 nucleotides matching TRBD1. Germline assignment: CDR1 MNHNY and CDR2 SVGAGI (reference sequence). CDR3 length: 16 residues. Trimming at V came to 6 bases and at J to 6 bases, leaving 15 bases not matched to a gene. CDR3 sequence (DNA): TGTGCCAGCAGACCAGGGGGCCCGGGGGGTGAGCCTGAAGCTTTCTTT. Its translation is CASRPGGPGGEPEAFF.

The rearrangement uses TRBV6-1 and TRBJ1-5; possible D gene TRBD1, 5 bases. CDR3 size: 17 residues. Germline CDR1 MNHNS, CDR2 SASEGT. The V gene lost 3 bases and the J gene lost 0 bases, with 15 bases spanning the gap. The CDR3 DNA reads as TGTGCCAGCAGTGAGGGGGGTTACGGCTATAGCAATCAGCCCCAGCATTTT. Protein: CASSEGGYGYSNQPQHF.

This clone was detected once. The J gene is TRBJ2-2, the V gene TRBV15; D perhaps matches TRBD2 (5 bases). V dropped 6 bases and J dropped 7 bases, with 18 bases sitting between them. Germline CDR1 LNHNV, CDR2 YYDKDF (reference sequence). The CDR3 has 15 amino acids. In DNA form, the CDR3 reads TGTGCCACCAGATCTCCGCGGCTCGAGGGCGGGGAGCTGTTTTTT. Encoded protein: CATRSPRLEGGELFF.

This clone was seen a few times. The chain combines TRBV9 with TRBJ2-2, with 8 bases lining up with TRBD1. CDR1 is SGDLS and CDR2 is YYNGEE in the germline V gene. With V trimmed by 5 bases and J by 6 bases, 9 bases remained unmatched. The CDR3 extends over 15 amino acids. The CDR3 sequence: CASREGQGASGELFF. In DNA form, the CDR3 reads TGTGCCAGCAGGGAGGGGCAGGGGGCCTCCGGGGAGCTGTTTTTT.

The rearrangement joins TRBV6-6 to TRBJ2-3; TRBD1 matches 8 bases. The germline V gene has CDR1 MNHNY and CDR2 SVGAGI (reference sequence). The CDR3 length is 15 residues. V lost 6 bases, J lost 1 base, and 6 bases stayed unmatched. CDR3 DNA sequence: TGTGCCAGCAGGAGTCAGGGGGCCCGCACAGATACGCAGTATTTT. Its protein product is CASRSQGARTDTQYF.

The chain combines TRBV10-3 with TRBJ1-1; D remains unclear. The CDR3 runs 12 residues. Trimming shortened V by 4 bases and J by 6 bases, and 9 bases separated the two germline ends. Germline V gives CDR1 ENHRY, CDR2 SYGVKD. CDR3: CAISVDSSEAFF. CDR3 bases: TGTGCCATCAGTGTTGACTCGTCTGAAGCTTTCTTT.

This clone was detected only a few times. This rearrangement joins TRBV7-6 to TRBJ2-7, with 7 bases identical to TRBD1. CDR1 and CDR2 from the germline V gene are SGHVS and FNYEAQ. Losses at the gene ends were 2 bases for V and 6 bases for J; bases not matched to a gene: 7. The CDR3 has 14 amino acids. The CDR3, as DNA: TGTGCCAGCAGCTTACAAGACAGGGAGAGCGAGCAGTACTTC. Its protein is CASSLQDRESEQYF. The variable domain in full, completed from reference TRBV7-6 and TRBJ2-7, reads GAGVSQSPRYKVTKRGQDVALRCDPISGHVSLYWYRQALGQGPEFLTYFNYEAQQDKSGLPNDRFSAERPEGSISTLTIQRTEQRDSAMYRCASSLQDRESEQYFGPGTRLTVT.

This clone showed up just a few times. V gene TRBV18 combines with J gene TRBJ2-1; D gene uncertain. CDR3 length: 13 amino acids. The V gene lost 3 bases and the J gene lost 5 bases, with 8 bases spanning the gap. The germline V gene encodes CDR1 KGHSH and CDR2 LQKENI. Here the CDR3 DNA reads TGTGCCAGCTCACCTACAAAAAACAATGAGCAGTTCTTC. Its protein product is CASSPTKNNEQFF.

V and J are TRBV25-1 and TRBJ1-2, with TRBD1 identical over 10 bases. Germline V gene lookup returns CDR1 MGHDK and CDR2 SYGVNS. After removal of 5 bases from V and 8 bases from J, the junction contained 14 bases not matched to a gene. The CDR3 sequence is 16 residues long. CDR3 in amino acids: CASSRTARQGARGYTF. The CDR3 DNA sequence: TGTGCCAGCAGTAGGACAGCTAGACAGGGGGCACGGGGCTACACCTTC.

CDR3 region: CASSLILTSYNEQFF. In DNA form, the CDR3 reads TGTGCCAGCAGCCTTATATTGACCTCCTACAATGAGCAGTTCTTC. The chain links TRBV7-3 to TRBJ2-1; D unclear. The CDR3 has 15 residues. Germline V gene data show CDR1 as SGHTA and CDR2 as FQGTGA. V lost 5 bases and J lost 0, with 11 bases in between.

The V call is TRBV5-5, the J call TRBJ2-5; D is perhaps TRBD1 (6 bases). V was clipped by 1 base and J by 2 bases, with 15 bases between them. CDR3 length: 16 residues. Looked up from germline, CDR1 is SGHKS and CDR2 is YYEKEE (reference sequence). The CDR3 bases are TGTGCCAGCAGCTTGTCGATAGCGCAGGGGCAAGAGACCCAGTACTTC. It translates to CASSLSIAQGQETQYF.

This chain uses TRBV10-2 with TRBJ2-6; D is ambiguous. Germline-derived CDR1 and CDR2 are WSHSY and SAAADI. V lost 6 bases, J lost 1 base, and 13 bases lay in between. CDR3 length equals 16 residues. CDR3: CASSPTRSSGANVLTF. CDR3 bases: TGCGCCAGCAGCCCAACCCGAAGTTCTGGGGCCAACGTCCTGACTTTC.

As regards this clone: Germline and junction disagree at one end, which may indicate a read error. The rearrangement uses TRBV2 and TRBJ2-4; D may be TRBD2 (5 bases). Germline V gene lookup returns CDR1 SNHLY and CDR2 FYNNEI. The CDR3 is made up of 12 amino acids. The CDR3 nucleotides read TGTGCCAGCAATGAAGGAGGTTTCATTCAGTACTTC. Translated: CASNEGGFIQYF.

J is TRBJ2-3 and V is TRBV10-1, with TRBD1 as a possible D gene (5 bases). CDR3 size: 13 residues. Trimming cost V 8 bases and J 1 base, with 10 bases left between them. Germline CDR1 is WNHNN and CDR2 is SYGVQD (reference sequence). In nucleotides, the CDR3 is TGCGCCAGCTGTCAAGGGGGCACAGATACGCAGTATTTT. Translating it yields CASCQGGTDTQYF.

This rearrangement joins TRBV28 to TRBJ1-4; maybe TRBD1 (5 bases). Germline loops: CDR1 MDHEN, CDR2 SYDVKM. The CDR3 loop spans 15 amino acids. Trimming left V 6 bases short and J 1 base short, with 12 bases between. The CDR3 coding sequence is TGTGCCAGCAGCCGGGGGACGGTAACTAATGAAAAACTGTTTTTT. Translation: CASSRGTVTNEKLFF.

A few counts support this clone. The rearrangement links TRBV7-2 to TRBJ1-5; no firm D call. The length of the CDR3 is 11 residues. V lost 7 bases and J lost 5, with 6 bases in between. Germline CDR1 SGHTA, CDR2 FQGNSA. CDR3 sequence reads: CASTLDQPQHF. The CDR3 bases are TGTGCCAGCACCCTCGATCAGCCCCAGCATTTT.

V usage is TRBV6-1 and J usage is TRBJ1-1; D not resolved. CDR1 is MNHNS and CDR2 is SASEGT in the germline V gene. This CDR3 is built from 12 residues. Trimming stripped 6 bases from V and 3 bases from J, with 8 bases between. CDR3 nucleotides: TGTGCCAGCAGCCAGATTGACACTGAAGCTTTCTTT. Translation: CASSQIDTEAFF.

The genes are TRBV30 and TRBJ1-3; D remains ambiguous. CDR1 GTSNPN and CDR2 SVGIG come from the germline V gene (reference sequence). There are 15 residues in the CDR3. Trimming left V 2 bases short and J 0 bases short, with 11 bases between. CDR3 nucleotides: TGTGCCTGGAGTACCCGGGTCTCCTCTGGAAACACCATATATTTT. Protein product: CAWSTRVSSGNTIYF. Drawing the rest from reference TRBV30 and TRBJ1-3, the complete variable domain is SQTIHQWPATLVQPVGSPLSLECTVEGTSNPNLYWYRQAAGRGLQLLFYSVGIGQISSEVPQNLSASRPQDRQFILSSKKLLLSDSGFYLCAWSTRVSSGNTIYFGEGSWLTVV.

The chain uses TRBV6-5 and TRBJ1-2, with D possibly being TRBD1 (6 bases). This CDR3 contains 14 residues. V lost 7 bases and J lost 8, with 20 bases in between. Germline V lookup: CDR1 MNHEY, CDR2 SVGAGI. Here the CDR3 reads CASKTHGGLGGYTF. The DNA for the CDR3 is TGTGCCAGCAAAACCCATGGGGGGCTGGGAGGCTACACCTTC.

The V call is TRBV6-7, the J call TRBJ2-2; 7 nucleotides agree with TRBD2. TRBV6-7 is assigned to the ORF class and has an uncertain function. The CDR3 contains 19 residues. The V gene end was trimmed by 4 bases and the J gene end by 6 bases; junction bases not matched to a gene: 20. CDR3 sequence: CASSSLCRGSGVFSGELFF. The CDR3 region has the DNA TGTGCCAGCAGTTCACTCTGCCGGGGCAGCGGGGTGTTTTCCGGGGAGCTGTTTTTT.

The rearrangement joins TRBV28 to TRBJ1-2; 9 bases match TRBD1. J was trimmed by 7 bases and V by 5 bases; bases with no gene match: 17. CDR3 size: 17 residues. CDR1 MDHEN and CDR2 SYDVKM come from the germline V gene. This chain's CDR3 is CASSPLGFDRGVTGYTF. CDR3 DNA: TGTGCCAGCAGTCCCCTAGGCTTCGACAGGGGGGTAACTGGCTACACCTTC.